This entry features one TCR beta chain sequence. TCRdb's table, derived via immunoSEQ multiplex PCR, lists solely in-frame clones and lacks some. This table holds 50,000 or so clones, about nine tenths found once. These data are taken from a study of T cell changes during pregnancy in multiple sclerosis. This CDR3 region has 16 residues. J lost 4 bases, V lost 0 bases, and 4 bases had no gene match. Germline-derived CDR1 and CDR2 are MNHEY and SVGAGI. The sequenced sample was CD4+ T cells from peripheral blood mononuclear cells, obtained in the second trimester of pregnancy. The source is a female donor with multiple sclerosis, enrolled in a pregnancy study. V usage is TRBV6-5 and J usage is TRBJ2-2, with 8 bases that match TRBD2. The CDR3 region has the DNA TGTGCCAGCAGTTACTCGACTAGCGCTCCCACCGGGGAGCTGTTTTTT. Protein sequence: CASSYSTSAPTGELFF.